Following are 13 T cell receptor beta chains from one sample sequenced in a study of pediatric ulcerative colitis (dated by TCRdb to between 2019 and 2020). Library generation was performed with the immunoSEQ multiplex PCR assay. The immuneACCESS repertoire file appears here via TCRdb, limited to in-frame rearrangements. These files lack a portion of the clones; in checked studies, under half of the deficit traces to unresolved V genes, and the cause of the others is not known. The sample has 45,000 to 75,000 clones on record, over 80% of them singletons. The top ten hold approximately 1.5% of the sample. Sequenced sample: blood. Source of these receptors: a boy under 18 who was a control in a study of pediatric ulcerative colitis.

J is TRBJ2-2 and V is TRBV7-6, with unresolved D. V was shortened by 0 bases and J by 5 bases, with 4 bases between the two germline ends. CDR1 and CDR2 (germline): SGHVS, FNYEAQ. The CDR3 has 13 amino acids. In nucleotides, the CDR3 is TGTGCCAGCAGCTTAGCGAGAACCGGGGAGCTGTTTTTT. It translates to CASSLARTGELFF.

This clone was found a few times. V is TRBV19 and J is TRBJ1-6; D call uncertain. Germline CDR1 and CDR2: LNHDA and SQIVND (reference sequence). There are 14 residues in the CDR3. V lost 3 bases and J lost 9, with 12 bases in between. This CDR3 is CASSMLGNGSPLHF. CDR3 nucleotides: TGTGCCAGTAGTATGCTGGGCAATGGTTCACCCCTCCACTTT. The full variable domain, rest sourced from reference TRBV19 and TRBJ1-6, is DGGITQSPKYLFRKEGQNVTLSCEQNLNHDAMYWYRQDPGQGLRLIYYSQIVNDFQKGDIAEGYSVSREKKESFPLTVTSAQKNPTAFYLCASSMLGNGSPLHFGNGTRLTVT.

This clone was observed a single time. CDR3 nucleotide sequence: TGTGCCAGCAGCCCCCGGGACAGTTCTTCACCCCTCCACTTT. Protein: CASSPRDSSSPLHF. The chain recombines TRBV7-8 with TRBJ1-6, with 7 bases fitting TRBD1. With V trimmed by 5 bases and J by 9 bases, 7 bases remained unmatched. CDR1 and CDR2 (germline): SGHVS, FQNEAQ. This CDR3 is 14 amino acids long.

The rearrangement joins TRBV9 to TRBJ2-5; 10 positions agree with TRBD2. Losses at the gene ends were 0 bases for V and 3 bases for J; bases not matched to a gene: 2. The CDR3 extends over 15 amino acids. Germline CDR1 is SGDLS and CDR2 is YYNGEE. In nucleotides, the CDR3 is TGTGCCAGCAGCGTAGCTAGCGGGAGCAAAGAGACCCAGTACTTC. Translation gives CASSVASGSKETQYF.

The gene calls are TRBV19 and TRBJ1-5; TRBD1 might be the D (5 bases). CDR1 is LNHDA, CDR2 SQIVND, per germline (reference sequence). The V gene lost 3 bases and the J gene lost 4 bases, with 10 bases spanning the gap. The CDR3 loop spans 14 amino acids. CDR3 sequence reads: CASSIQGWNQPQHF. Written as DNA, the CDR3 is TGTGCCAGTAGTATCCAGGGATGGAATCAGCCCCAGCATTTT.

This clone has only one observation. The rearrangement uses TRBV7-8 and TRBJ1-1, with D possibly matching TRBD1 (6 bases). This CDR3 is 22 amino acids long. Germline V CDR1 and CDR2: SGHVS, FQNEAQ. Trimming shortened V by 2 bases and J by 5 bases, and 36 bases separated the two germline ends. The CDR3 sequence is CASSLFRAPGGGHAILGTEAFF. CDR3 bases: TGTGCCAGCAGCTTATTTAGAGCGCCTGGAGGGGGACACGCAATTTTGGGGACTGAAGCTTTCTTT.

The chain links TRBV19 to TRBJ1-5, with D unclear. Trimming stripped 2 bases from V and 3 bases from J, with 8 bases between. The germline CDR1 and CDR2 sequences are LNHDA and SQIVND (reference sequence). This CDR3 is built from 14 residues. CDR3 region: CASSIFRDNQPQHF. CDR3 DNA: TGTGCCAGTAGTATATTTCGGGACAATCAGCCCCAGCATTTT.

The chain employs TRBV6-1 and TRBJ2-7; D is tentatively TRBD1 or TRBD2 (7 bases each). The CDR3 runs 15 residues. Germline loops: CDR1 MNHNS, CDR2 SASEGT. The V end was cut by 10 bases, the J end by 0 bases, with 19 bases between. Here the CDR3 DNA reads TGTGCCACGCGGGGAGGGACAGCGAGCTCCTACGAGCAGTACTTC. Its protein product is CATRGGTASSYEQYF.

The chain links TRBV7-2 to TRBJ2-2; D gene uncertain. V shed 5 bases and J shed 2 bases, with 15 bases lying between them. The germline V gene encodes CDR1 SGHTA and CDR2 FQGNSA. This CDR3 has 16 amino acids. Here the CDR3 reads CASSPSRGPNTGELFF. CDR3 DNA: TGTGCCAGCAGCCCCTCCCGTGGCCCTAACACCGGGGAGCTGTTTTTT.

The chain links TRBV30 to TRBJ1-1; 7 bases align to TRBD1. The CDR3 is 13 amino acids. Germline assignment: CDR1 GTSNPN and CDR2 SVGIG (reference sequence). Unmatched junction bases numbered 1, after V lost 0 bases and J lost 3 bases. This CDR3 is CAWSVQGDTEAFF. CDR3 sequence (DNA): TGTGCCTGGAGTGTTCAGGGGGACACTGAAGCTTTCTTT.

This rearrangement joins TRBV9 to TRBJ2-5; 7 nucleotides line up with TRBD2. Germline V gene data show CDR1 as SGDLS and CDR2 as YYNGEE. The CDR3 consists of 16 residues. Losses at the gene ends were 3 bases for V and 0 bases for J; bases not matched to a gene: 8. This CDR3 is CASSAWGGSYQETQYF. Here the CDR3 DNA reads TGTGCCAGCAGCGCATGGGGGGGGTCGTACCAAGAGACCCAGTACTTC.

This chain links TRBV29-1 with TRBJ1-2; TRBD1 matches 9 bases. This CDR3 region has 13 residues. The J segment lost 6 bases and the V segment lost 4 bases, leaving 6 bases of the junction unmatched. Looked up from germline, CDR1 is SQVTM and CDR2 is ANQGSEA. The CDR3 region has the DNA TGCAGCGTTGGTGCACAGGGGGCGAATGGCTACACCTTC. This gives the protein CSVGAQGANGYTF.

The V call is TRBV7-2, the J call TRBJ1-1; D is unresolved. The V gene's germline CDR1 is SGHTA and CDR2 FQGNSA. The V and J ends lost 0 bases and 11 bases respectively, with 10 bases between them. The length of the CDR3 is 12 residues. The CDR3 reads CASSLARETAFF. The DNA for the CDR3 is TGTGCCAGCAGCTTAGCGAGGGAGACGGCTTTCTTT. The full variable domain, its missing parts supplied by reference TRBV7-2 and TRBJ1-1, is GAGVSQSPSNKVTEKGKDVELRCDPISGHTALYWYRQSLGQGLEFLIYFQGNSAPDKSGLPSDRFSAERTGGSVSTLTIQRTQQEDSAVYLCASSLARETAFFGQGTRLTVV.